The 25 T cell receptor beta chains given below trace back to one sample, sequenced in a study of cytomegalovirus exposure and HLA in healthy donors. Primers for the PCR totalled 60 Vbeta and 13 Jbeta. Sequencing was performed with immunoSEQ multiplex PCR; in TCRdb, only in-frame clones are kept and a portion is missing. The sample holds tens of thousands of clones, approximately 77% seen once. The specimen was PBMCs. The receptors shown here come from a man aged 30 to 39 in good health and CMV-seronegative.

This chain connects TRBV2 to TRBJ1-2; TRBD1 is a possible D gene (5 bases). CDR1 is SNHLY, CDR2 FYNNEI, per germline. V lost 1 base, J lost 7 bases, and 13 bases lay in between. The CDR3 has 14 residues. CDR3 nucleotides: TGTGCCAGCAGTGAAGATCAGGGATCGAGTGGCTACACCTTC. This gives the protein CASSEDQGSSGYTF.

This sequence joins TRBV2 and TRBJ2-4, with 11 bases matching TRBD1. Germline CDR1 and CDR2: SNHLY and FYNNEI. Trimming took 4 bases from V and 7 from J; bases not matched to a gene: 0. The CDR3 sequence is 13 residues long. In DNA form, the CDR3 reads TGTGCCAGCAGTGGGGACAGGGGGAACATTCAGTACTTC. This codes for CASSGDRGNIQYF.

The rearrangement joins TRBV7-9 to TRBJ2-7, with 10 bases aligning to TRBD1. This CDR3 spans 14 amino acids. The V and J ends lost 1 base and 5 bases, in that order; junction bases with no gene match: 2. Germline CDR1 is SEHNR and CDR2 is FQNEAQ (reference sequence). CDR3 amino acids: CASSLGQGAHEQYF. The CDR3 coding sequence is TGTGCCAGCAGCTTAGGACAGGGGGCCCACGAGCAGTACTTC.

The chain carries TRBV6-5 and TRBJ2-7; TRBD1 agrees at 10 bases. The CDR3 is 16 residues long. Germline CDR1 MNHEY, CDR2 SVGAGI. Trimming at V came to 4 bases and at J to 2 bases, leaving 8 bases not matched to a gene. The DNA for the CDR3 is TGTGCCAGCAGTTCCCCTCCGGGACAGGGGACCTACGAGCAGTACTTC. Its translation is CASSSPPGQGTYEQYF.

A few counts support this clone. The chain carries TRBV10-1 and TRBJ2-5, with 7 nucleotides matching TRBD2. The closer fit of TRBJ2-7 to the DNA end suggests the J call may be wrong. The CDR3 runs to 16 residues. CDR1 is WNHNN and CDR2 is SYGVQD in the germline V gene (reference sequence). CDR3 DNA sequence: TGCGCCAGCAGCGGAAAAGCGGGATCAGGGTCCTACGAGCAGTACTTC. This sequence encodes CASSGKAGSGSYEQYF.

This chain's CDR3 is CATSLGGTAQYF. The CDR3 DNA is TGTGCCACCAGCTTGGGGGGGACTGCGCAGTATTTT. The chain uses TRBV15 and TRBJ2-3; 7 nucleotides align to TRBD2. Trimming cost V 5 bases and J 10 bases; bases outside gene matches: 6. Germline V gene sequence: CDR1 LNHNV, CDR2 YYDKDF (reference sequence). The CDR3 has 12 residues.

V is TRBV19 and J is TRBJ2-6, with 9 bases aligning to TRBD2. With V trimmed by 5 bases and J by 4 bases, 6 bases remained unmatched. The CDR3 sequence is 16 residues long. Germline values: CDR1 LNHDA, CDR2 SQIVND (reference sequence). The CDR3 here is CASSSRGGVGANVLTF. CDR3 nucleotides: TGTGCCAGTAGTTCCCGCGGGGGGGTCGGGGCCAACGTCCTGACTTTC.

CDR3 DNA: TGTGCCAGCAGTCCGCTAGCGGCCCTCACAGATACGCAGTATTTT. Translation gives CASSPLAALTDTQYF. The chain combines TRBV2 with TRBJ2-3; TRBD2 matches 7 bases. Germline V CDR1 and CDR2: SNHLY, FYNNEI. With V trimmed by 5 bases and J by 2 bases, 7 bases remained unmatched. The CDR3 sequence is 15 residues long.

This chain joins TRBV19 and TRBJ2-1; 10 bases map to TRBD2. CDR1 and CDR2 (germline): LNHDA, SQIVND (reference sequence). The CDR3 spans 17 residues. V trimming: 2 bases; J trimming: 0 bases; junction bases outside the gene matches: 4. The CDR3 sequence is CASSISSGSLSYNEQFF. The CDR3 bases are TGTGCCAGTAGTATATCTAGCGGGAGTCTCTCCTACAATGAGCAGTTCTTC.

Here the CDR3 reads CASSQVHRGATDTQYF. The CDR3 DNA reads as TGTGCCAGCAGCCAAGTGCACAGGGGAGCGACAGATACGCAGTATTTT. The chain couples TRBV14 to TRBJ2-3; 7 nucleotides align to TRBD1. V was pared by 1 base and J by 3 bases, with 7 bases of the junction left unmatched. Germline loops: CDR1 SGHDN, CDR2 FVKESK. The CDR3 has 16 residues.

The V call is TRBV15, the J call TRBJ1-1; D gene ambiguous. The CDR3 contains 15 residues. Germline CDR1 is LNHNV and CDR2 is YYDKDF (reference sequence). Trimming removed 1 base at V and 0 bases at J, with 9 bases between. CDR3 sequence (DNA): TGTGCCACCAGCAGAGTTGCAGGAATGAACACTGAAGCTTTCTTT. Its protein product is CATSRVAGMNTEAFF.

This clone was picked up a small number of times. This chain joins TRBV5-1 and TRBJ2-1; tentatively, D is TRBD1 (6 bases). The V gene lost 3 bases and the J gene lost 9 bases, with 22 bases spanning the gap. CDR1 SGHRS and CDR2 YFSETQ come from the germline V gene. The CDR3 is 16 amino acids. CDR3 sequence: CASSSTAGTIFSEQFF. CDR3 coding DNA: TGCGCCAGCAGCTCAACTGCCGGGACAATCTTCTCTGAGCAGTTCTTC. The complete variable domain, with remaining parts taken from reference TRBV5-1 and TRBJ2-1, reads KAGVTQTPRYLIKTRGQQVTLSCSPISGHRSVSWYQQTPGQGLQFLFEYFSETQRNKGNFPGRFSGRQFSNSRSEMNVSTLELGDSALYLCASSSTAGTIFSEQFFGPGTRLTVL.

Comments on this clone: The junction differs from germline at one of its ends, possibly a read error. This specimen includes other DNA sequences encoding the same CDR3. This chain connects TRBV7-9 to TRBJ2-6; 8 bases agree with TRBD2. Per the germline V gene, CDR1 is SEHNR and CDR2 is FQNEAQ (reference sequence). The CDR3 is made up of 15 amino acids. In DNA, the CDR3 is TGTTCCAGCAGGCGGGAGGCCTCTGGGGCCAACGTCCTGACTTTC. Translation: CSSRREASGANVLTF.

This clone was seen once. J is TRBJ1-2 and V is TRBV21-1; the tabulated D call, TRBD1, remains unverified against the DNA. TRBV21-1 is a listed pseudogene. CDR3 size: 11 residues. The CDR3 loop reads CAYGTGIVYTF. CDR3 DNA sequence: TGTGCCTACGGGACAGGCATTGTCTACACCTTC.

V is TRBV5-4 and J is TRBJ1-5; D is uncertain. The germline V and J ends were trimmed by 5 bases and 5 bases, with 14 bases remaining between them. CDR3 length: 14 residues. Germline V lookup: CDR1 SGHNT, CDR2 YYREEE (reference sequence). The CDR3 DNA reads as TGTGCCAGCAGATGGTGCTACGGGGATCAGCCCCAGCATTTT. This sequence encodes CASRWCYGDQPQHF. The variable domain in full, completed from reference TRBV5-4 and TRBJ1-5, reads ETGVTQSPTHLIKTRGQQVTLRCSSQSGHNTVSWYQQALGQGPQFIFQYYREEENGRGNFPPRFSGLQFPNYSSELNVNALELDDSALYLCASRWCYGDQPQHFGDGTRLSIL.

The chain couples TRBV27 to TRBJ1-1; D may be TRBD1 (6 bases). Between the trimmed V and J ends, which lost 2 bases and 4 bases, there was a span of 17 bases. Germline V gene lookup returns CDR1 MNHEY and CDR2 SMNVEV (reference sequence). The CDR3 loop spans 16 amino acids. CDR3 nucleotide sequence: TGTGCCAGCAGTTTAGGGGGCCGGGGGGTGGCCACTGAAGCTTTCTTT. Its translation: CASSLGGRGVATEAFF.

The rearrangement links TRBV7-9 to TRBJ1-1; a possible D gene is TRBD1 (6 bases). This CDR3 is built from 16 residues. Germline V CDR1 and CDR2: SEHNR, FQNEAQ (reference sequence). V lost 3 bases and J lost 3, with 17 bases in between. CDR3 amino acids: CASSLASGALYTEAFF. The CDR3, as DNA: TGTGCCAGCAGCTTGGCGTCAGGGGCTTTGTACACTGAAGCTTTCTTT.

The chain is built from TRBV28 and TRBJ1-6, with no clear D. Germline V gene data show CDR1 as MDHEN and CDR2 as SYDVKM. The CDR3 loop spans 14 amino acids. Trimming took off 8 bases at V and 6 bases at J, with 14 bases between the two ends. CDR3 loop: CASRVSGSNSPLHF. The CDR3, as DNA: TGTGCCAGCCGGGTTTCCGGGAGTAATTCACCCCTCCACTTT.

This clone was detected only a few times. This chain connects TRBV5-4 to TRBJ2-5; D possibly corresponds to TRBD1 (6 bases). This CDR3 comprises 13 residues. Trimming removed 1 base at V and 5 bases at J, with 9 bases between. CDR1 SGHNT and CDR2 YYREEE come from the germline V gene (reference sequence). The CDR3 DNA follows: TGTGCCAGCAGCTTGCTGAGGGGGGAGACCCAGTACTTC. Its protein product is CASSLLRGETQYF.

This chain uses TRBV5-1 with TRBJ1-2, with 8 bases identical to TRBD1. This CDR3 is 14 amino acids long. The trim removed 2 bases at V and 2 bases at J, leaving 2 bases unmatched. CDR1 SGHRS and CDR2 YFSETQ come from the germline V gene. The CDR3 sequence is CASSLSGGNYGYTF. The CDR3 coding sequence is TGCGCCAGCAGCTTATCAGGGGGCAACTATGGCTACACCTTC.

The gene calls are TRBV7-8 and TRBJ2-1; D gene ambiguous. In germline, CDR1 is SGHVS, CDR2 FQNEAQ. The CDR3 sequence is 14 residues long. Trimming left V 5 bases short and J 5 bases short, with 13 bases between. In nucleotides, the CDR3 is TGTGCCAGCAGCCCATATTTTTGGCACAATGAGCAGTTCTTC. This encodes CASSPYFWHNEQFF.

The V gene is TRBV6-1, the J gene TRBJ1-4; TRBD1 aligns across 7 bases. V lost 0 bases to trimming and J lost 3 bases; unmatched junction nucleotides: 10. The CDR3 totals 18 residues. CDR1 MNHNS and CDR2 SASEGT come from the germline V gene. CDR3 loop: CASSEAGGGGSANEKLFF. CDR3 nucleotides: TGTGCCAGCAGTGAAGCAGGAGGAGGGGGCTCGGCTAATGAAAAACTGTTTTTT.

This chain joins TRBV7-2 and TRBJ2-7; no definite D call. The CDR3 is made up of 11 amino acids. From germline, CDR1 is SGHTA and CDR2 FQGNSA. Deletions cut 6 bases from V and 2 bases from J, with 5 bases between. CDR3: CASRSAYEQYF. For the CDR3, the DNA is TGTGCCAGCAGGTCGGCCTACGAGCAGTACTTC.

Concerning this clone: One end of the junction fails to match germline, which may point to a read error. The chain uses TRBV19 and TRBJ2-3; TRBD2 agrees at 8 bases. CDR3 length equals 14 residues. The germline V gene encodes CDR1 LNHDA and CDR2 SQIVND (reference sequence). Written as DNA, the CDR3 is TGTGCCAGTAGTCCGGGACTAGTTTCAGATATGCAGTATTTT. Amino acid sequence: CASSPGLVSDMQYF.

V is TRBV7-6 and J is TRBJ2-5, with TRBD1 as a possible D gene (5 bases). Trimming took off 1 base at V and 0 bases at J, with 6 bases between the two ends. The germline V gene has CDR1 SGHVS and CDR2 FNYEAQ. This CDR3 has 14 residues. The CDR3 here is CASSLGTHQETQYF. CDR3 sequence (DNA): TGTGCCAGCAGCTTAGGGACACACCAAGAGACCCAGTACTTC.